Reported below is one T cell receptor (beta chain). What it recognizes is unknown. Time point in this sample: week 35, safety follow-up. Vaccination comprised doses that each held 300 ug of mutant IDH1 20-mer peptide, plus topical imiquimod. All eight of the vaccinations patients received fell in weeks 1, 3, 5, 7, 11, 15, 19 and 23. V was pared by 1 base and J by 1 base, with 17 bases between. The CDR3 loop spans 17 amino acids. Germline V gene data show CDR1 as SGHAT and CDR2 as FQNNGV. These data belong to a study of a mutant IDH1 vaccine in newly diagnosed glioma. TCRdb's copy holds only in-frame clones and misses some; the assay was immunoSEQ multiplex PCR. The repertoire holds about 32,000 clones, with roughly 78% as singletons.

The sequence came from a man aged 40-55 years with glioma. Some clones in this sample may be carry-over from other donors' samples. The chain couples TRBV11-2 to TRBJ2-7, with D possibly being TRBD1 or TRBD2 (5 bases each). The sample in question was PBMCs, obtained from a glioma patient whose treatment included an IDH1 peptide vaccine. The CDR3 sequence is CASSLGRGEVGSYEQYF. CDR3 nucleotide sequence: TGTGCCAGCAGCTTAGGTCGAGGGGAAGTTGGATCCTACGAGCAGTACTTC.